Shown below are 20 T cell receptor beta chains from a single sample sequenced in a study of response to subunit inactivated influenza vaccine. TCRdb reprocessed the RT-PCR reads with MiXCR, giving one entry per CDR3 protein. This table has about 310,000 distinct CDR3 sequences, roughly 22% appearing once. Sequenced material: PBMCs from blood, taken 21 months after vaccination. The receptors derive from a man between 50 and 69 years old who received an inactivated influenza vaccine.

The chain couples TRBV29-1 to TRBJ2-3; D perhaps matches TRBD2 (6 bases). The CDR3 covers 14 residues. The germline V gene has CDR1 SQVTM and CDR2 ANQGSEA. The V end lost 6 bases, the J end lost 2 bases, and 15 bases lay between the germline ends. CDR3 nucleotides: TGCAGCGTGGCCGGGGGACCTCACACAGATACGCAGTATTTT. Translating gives CSVAGGPHTDTQYF.

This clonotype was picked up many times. The CDR3 protein is CASSPAGWNSPLHF. In nucleotides, the CDR3 is TGTGCCAGCAGCCCCGCGGGGTGGAATTCACCCCTCCACTTT. The chain carries TRBV7-2 and TRBJ1-6; D ambiguous. The CDR3 sequence is 14 residues long. V dropped 5 bases and J dropped 7 bases, with 12 bases sitting between them. CDR1 is SGHTA and CDR2 is FQGNSA in the germline V gene.

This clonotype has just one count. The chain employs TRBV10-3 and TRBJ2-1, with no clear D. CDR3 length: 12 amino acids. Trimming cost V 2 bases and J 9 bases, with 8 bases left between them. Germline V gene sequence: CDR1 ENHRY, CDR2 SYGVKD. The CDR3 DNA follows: TGTGCCATCAGTGAGCCCCCGGGTGAGCAGTTCTTC. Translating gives CAISEPPGEQFF.

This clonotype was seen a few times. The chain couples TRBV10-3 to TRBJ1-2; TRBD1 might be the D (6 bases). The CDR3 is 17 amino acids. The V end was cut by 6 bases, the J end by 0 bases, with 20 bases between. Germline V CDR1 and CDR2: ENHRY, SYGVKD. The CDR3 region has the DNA TGTGCCATCAGAAACCCGGGACATTCTCTATCTAACTATGGCTACACCTTC. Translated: CAIRNPGHSLSNYGYTF.

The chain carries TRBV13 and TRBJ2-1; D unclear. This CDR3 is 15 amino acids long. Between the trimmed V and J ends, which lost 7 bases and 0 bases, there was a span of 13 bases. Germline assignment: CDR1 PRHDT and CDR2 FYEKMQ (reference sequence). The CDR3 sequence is CASMLGRNSYNEQFF. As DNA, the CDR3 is TGTGCCAGCATGCTAGGCCGTAACTCCTACAATGAGCAGTTCTTC.

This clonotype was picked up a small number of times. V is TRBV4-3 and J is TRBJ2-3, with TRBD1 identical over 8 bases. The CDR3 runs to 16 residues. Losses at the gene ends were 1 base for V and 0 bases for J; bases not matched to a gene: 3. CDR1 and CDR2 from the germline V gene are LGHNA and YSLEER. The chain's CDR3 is CASSQGTGPSTDTQYF. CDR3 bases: TGCGCCAGCAGCCAAGGGACAGGGCCTAGCACAGATACGCAGTATTTT.

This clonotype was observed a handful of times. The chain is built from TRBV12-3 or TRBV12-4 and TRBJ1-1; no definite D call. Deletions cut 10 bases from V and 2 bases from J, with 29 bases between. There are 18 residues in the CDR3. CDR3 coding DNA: TGTGCCACTACGTTGGTGGACCTTCTGGCAGCGAGAAACACTGAAGCTTTCTTT. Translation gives CATTLVDLLAARNTEAFF.

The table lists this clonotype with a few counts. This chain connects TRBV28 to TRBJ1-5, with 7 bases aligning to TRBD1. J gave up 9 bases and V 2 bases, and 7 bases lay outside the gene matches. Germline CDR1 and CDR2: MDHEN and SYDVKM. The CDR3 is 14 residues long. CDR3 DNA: TGTGCCAGCAGTTTAGGACAGGCCCTAGGGCCCCAGCATTTT. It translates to CASSLGQALGPQHF.

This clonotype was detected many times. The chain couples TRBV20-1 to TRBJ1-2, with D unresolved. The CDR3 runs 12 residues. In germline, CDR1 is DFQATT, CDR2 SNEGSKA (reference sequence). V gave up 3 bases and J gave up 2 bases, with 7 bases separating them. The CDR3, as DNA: TGCAGTGCTAGCCGTGCAAACTATGGCTACACCTTC. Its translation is CSASRANYGYTF.

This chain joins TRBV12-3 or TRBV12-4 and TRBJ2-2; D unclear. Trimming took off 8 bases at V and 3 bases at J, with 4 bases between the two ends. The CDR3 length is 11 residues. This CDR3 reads CASGYTGELFF. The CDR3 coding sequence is TGTGCCAGCGGGTACACCGGGGAGCTGTTTTTT.

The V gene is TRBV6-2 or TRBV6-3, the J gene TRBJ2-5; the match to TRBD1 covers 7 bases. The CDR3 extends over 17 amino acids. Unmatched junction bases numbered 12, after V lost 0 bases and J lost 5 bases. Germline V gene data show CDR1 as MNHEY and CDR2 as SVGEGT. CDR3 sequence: CASSYSSGRGIDETQYF. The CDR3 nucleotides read TGTGCCAGCAGTTACTCATCGGGCAGGGGGATTGATGAGACCCAGTACTTC.

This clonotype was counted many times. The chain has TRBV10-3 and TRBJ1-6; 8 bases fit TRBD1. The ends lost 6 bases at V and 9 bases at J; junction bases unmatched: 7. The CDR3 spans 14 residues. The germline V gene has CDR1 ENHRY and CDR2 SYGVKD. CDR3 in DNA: TGTGCCATCAGCCAGACAGGGGAGACTTCACCCCTCCACTTT. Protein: CAISQTGETSPLHF.

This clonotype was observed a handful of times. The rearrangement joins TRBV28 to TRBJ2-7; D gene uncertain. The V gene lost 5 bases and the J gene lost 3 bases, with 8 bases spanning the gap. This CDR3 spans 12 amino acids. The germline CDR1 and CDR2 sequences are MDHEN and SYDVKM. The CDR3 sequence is CASSIVGYEQYF. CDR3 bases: TGTGCCAGCAGTATAGTCGGCTACGAGCAGTACTTC.

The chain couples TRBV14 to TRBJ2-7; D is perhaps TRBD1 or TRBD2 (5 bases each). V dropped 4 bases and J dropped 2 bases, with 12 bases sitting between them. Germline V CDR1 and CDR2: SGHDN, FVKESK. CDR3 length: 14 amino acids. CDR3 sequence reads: CASSPRWGTYEQYF. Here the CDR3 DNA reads TGTGCCAGCAGCCCTCGGTGGGGGACCTACGAGCAGTACTTC.

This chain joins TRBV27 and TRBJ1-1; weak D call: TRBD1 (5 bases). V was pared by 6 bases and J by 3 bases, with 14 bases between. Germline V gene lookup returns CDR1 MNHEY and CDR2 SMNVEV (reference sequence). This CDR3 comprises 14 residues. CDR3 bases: TGTGCCAGCAGATCCCGCGTGGGGGACACTGAAGCTTTCTTT. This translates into CASRSRVGDTEAFF.

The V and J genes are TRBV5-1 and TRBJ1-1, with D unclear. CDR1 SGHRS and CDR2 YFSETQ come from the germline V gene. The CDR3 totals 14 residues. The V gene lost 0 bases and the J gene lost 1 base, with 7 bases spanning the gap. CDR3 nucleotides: TGCGCCAGCAGCTTGGAACTGACGAACACTGAAGCTTTCTTT. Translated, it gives CASSLELTNTEAFF.

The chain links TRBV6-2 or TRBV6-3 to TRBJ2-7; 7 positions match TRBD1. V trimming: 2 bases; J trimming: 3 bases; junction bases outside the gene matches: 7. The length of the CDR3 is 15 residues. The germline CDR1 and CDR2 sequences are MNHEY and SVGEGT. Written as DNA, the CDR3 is TGTGCCAGCAGTTACCTCGGACAGGCCTTCTACGAGCAGTACTTC. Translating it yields CASSYLGQAFYEQYF.

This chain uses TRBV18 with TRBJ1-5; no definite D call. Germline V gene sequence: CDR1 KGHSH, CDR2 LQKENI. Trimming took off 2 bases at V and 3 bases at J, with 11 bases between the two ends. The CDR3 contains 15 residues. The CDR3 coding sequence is TGTGCCAGCTCACCAGTACAGTATACCAATCAGCCCCAGCATTTT. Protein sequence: CASSPVQYTNQPQHF.

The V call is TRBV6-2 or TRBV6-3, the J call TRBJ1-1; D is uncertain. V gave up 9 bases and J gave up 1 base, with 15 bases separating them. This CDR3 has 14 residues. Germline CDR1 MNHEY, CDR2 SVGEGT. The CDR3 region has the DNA TGTGCCAGGGTCGGGCTCTTGTCGAACACTGAAGCTTTCTTT. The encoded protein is CARVGLLSNTEAFF.

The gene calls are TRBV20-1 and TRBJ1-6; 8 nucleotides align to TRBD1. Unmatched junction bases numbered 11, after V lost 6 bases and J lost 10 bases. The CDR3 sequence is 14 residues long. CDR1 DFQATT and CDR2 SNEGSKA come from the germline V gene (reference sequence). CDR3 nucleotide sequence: TGCAGTGCCGACAGGGGAGGCTATGGGTCACCCCTCCACTTT. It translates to CSADRGGYGSPLHF.